Each of the 17 T cell receptor beta chains below was sequenced from the same sample in a study of Ad26.COV2.S vaccination and SARS-CoV-2 variants. TCRdb keeps only in-frame clones here, not all; method: immunoSEQ multiplex PCR. The data show some 190,000 clones, approximately 88% seen once. The starting material was peripheral blood, obtained after recovery from COVID-19. The receptors come from a human donor who had recovered from COVID-19.

The chain recombines TRBV7-2 with TRBJ2-4, with a tentative D call TRBD2 (7 bases). Trimming shortened V by 7 bases and J by 1 base, and 23 bases separated the two germline ends. Germline CDR1 reads SGHTA; CDR2 reads FQGNSA. This CDR3 comprises 18 residues. In DNA form, the CDR3 reads TGTGCCAGCACCAGTCAGAACCGGGGGGCCCTTGCCAAAAACATTCAGTACTTC. Amino acids: CASTSQNRGALAKNIQYF.

The gene calls are TRBV4-1 and TRBJ1-3, with a tentative D call TRBD1 (5 bases). CDR1 MGHRA and CDR2 YSYEKL come from the germline V gene. The CDR3 loop spans 17 amino acids. V was clipped by 4 bases and J by 0 bases, with 16 bases between them. CDR3: CASSPDPTGSSGNTIYF. As DNA, the CDR3 is TGCGCCAGCAGCCCAGACCCCACAGGCTCCTCTGGAAACACCATATATTTT.

The chain combines TRBV7-9 with TRBJ2-2; TRBD2 aligns across 8 bases. With V trimmed by 5 bases and J by 5 bases, 10 bases remained unmatched. Germline values: CDR1 SEHNR, CDR2 FQNEAQ (reference sequence). This CDR3 comprises 16 residues. CDR3 loop: CASSNPGLVRTGELFF. Written as DNA, the CDR3 is TGTGCCAGCAGCAATCCGGGACTAGTTCGTACCGGGGAGCTGTTTTTT.

The rearrangement uses TRBV2 and TRBJ2-7, with D perhaps TRBD1 (6 bases). The CDR3 sequence is 15 residues long. V lost 7 bases, J lost 2 bases, and 18 bases lay in between. Germline CDR1 reads SNHLY; CDR2 reads FYNNEI. This chain's CDR3 is CASKSRAGDTYEQYF. The CDR3 nucleotides read TGTGCCAGCAAGTCCCGGGCAGGGGATACCTACGAGCAGTACTTC.

Comments on this clone: Within the sample, other DNA sequences also encode this same CDR3. The CDR3 DNA reads as TGTGCCAGCAGCGTAGCCGCAGGGGGCTCTGAAGCTTTCTTT. Its protein is CASSVAAGGSEAFF. The chain joins TRBV9 to TRBJ1-1; 8 bases fit TRBD1. Germline CDR1 and CDR2: SGDLS and YYNGEE. This CDR3 contains 14 residues. With 0 bases clipped from V and 6 bases from J, the junction kept 4 bases outside the gene matches.

The chain couples TRBV6-2 or TRBV6-3 to TRBJ2-7; D remains unclear. Trimming left V 4 bases short and J 5 bases short, with 15 bases between. This CDR3 contains 14 residues. Germline lookup yields CDR1 MNHEY and CDR2 SVGEGT. As DNA, the CDR3 is TGTGCCAGCAGTTCTTTAGGTAGCACCGACGAGCAGTACTTC. Its translation is CASSSLGSTDEQYF.

CDR3 loop: CASSPSGTGIWDQYF. The CDR3 nucleotides are TGTGCCAGCAGCCCTTCCGGGACAGGGATATGGGACCAGTACTTC. The chain links TRBV9 to TRBJ2-5, with 9 positions matching TRBD1. V dropped 4 bases and J dropped 10; count of bases not matched to a gene: 14. This CDR3 has 15 residues. Germline values: CDR1 SGDLS, CDR2 YYNGEE.

The chain combines TRBV25-1 with TRBJ1-1, with a tentative D call TRBD1 (5 bases). This CDR3 contains 12 residues. The germline gives CDR1 MGHDK, CDR2 SYGVNS. V was shortened by 10 bases and J by 10 bases, with 19 bases between the two germline ends. CDR3 nucleotides: TGTGCCACCAGAGGGAATGGGGCGGCAGCTTTCTTT. Translation gives CATRGNGAAAFF.

This rearrangement joins TRBV6-5 to TRBJ1-3; the match to TRBD1 covers 7 bases. In germline, CDR1 is MNHEY, CDR2 SVGAGI. The CDR3 has 15 amino acids. V lost 4 bases, J lost 9 bases, and 12 bases stayed unmatched. The CDR3 loop is CASSSSSTGWGTIYF. For the CDR3, the DNA is TGTGCCAGCAGTTCATCATCGACAGGGTGGGGCACCATATATTTT.

The chain links TRBV6-4 to TRBJ2-7; the match to TRBD2 covers 12 bases. Germline V gene data show CDR1 as MRHNA and CDR2 as SNTAGT. V was pared by 6 bases and J by 6 bases, with 9 bases of the junction left unmatched. The CDR3 loop spans 15 amino acids. Here the CDR3 DNA reads TGTGCCAGCAGCGCGCTAGCGGGAGGGTCCGGCGAGCAGTACTTC. This encodes CASSALAGGSGEQYF.

This clone was counted once. The chain employs TRBV19 and TRBJ1-5; no clear D. V lost 5 bases, J lost 0 bases, and 11 bases lay in between. Germline V CDR1 and CDR2: LNHDA, SQIVND (reference sequence). CDR3 length equals 15 residues. The DNA of the CDR3 is TGTGCCAGTAGTCTACGACACCATAGCAATCAGCCCCAGCATTTT. Its protein is CASSLRHHSNQPQHF.

The V and J genes are TRBV7-9 and TRBJ2-3, with D perhaps matching TRBD2 (6 bases). CDR3 length: 14 residues. CDR1 and CDR2 from the germline V gene are SEHNR and FQNEAQ (reference sequence). Trimming stripped 3 bases from V and 9 bases from J, with 16 bases between. CDR3 residues: CASSFGQGLVTQYF. The CDR3 coding sequence is TGTGCCAGCAGCTTCGGTCAGGGACTCGTCACGCAGTATTTT. The full variable domain, with the rest looked up from reference TRBV7-9 and TRBJ2-3, is DTGVSQNPRHKITKRGQNVTFRCDPISEHNRLYWYRQTLGQGPEFLTYFQNEAQLEKSRLLSDRFSAERPKGSFSTLEIQRTEQGDSAMYLCASSFGQGLVTQYFGPGTRLTVL.

The chain uses TRBV28 and TRBJ1-2, with 8 bases that match TRBD1. V trimming: 4 bases; J trimming: 7 bases; junction bases outside the gene matches: 5. CDR3 length: 13 amino acids. Germline V gene sequence: CDR1 MDHEN, CDR2 SYDVKM. CDR3 sequence: CASSYGQGFGYTF. The CDR3, as DNA: TGTGCCAGCAGTTACGGACAGGGTTTTGGCTACACCTTC.

The J gene is TRBJ2-7, the V gene TRBV6-5; 9 nucleotides align to TRBD2. Germline lookup yields CDR1 MNHEY and CDR2 SVGAGI. J lost 3 bases, V lost 5 bases, and 5 bases had no gene match. The CDR3 is 14 amino acids. In DNA form, the CDR3 reads TGTGCCAGCAGTCCCGGACTAGCGAGCTACGAGCAGTACTTC. Protein sequence: CASSPGLASYEQYF.

CDR3 amino acids: CASRSGGTTGELFF. The CDR3 bases are TGTGCCAGCAGAAGCGGGGGGACCACCGGGGAGCTGTTTTTT. The rearrangement joins TRBV2 to TRBJ2-2; 9 bases match TRBD2. The CDR3 is 14 residues long. Losses at the gene ends were 6 bases for V and 4 bases for J; bases not matched to a gene: 3. The germline V gene encodes CDR1 SNHLY and CDR2 FYNNEI.

The chain has TRBV5-6 and TRBJ1-5; 7 bases fit TRBD1. Unmatched junction bases numbered 11, after V lost 4 bases and J lost 7 bases. The CDR3 is 15 residues long. Germline assignment: CDR1 SGHDT and CDR2 YYEEEE. CDR3: CASSQKDRLEQPQHF. DNA of the CDR3: TGTGCCAGCAGCCAGAAGGACAGGCTCGAGCAGCCCCAGCATTTT.

As regards this clone: In the same sample, other DNA sequences code for this CDR3. The chain has TRBV7-3 and TRBJ2-3; no clear D. Trimming took 3 bases from V and 0 from J, leaving 4 bases between them. CDR3 size: 13 residues. Germline assignment: CDR1 SGHTA and CDR2 FQGTGA. CDR3 sequence reads: CASSFLSTDTQYF. The DNA of the CDR3 is TGTGCCAGCAGCTTTCTCAGCACAGATACGCAGTATTTT.